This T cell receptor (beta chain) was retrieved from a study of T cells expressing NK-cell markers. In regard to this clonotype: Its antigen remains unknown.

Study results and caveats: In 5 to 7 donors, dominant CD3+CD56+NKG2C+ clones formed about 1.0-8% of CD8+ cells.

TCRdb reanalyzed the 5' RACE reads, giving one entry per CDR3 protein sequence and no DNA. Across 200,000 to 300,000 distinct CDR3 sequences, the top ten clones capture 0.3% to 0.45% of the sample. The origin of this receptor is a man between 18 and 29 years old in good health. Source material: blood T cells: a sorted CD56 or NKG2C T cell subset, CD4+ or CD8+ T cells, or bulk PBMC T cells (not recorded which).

The CDR3 here is CASSLQAPTSPLHF. The V and J genes are TRBV6-5 and TRBJ1-6; lacking DNA, the TRBD1 call made by TCRdb goes unchecked. This CDR3 contains 14 residues. CDR1 and CDR2 (germline): MNHEY, SVGAGI.